Included here is one T cell receptor (beta chain) sequence, with context. The CDR3 has 15 amino acids. The germline gives CDR1 SEHNR, CDR2 FQNEAQ (reference sequence). After removal of 5 bases from V and 6 bases from J, the junction contained 8 bases not matched to a gene. Healthy individuals who donated bone marrow served as the donors. This sample is part of a study of cytomegalovirus exposure and HLA in healthy donors. Study background: Among some 400 genotyped donors, around 82% fell in the Caucasian-associated ancestry cluster.

A multiplex PCR was run with 60 Vbeta primers and 13 Jbeta primers. The assay was immunoSEQ multiplex PCR, and TCRdb's table has in-frame clones only and misses some. The sample consists of roughly 120,000 clones, around 84% of them appearing once. What was sequenced was PBMCs. This clonotype was obtained from a woman under 40 in good health and CMV-seronegative. V is TRBV7-9 and J is TRBJ1-5, with TRBD1 matching 9 bases. The CDR3 DNA reads as TGTGCCAGCAGCACGACACAGGGGGCGGGTCAGCCCCAGCATTTT. The encoded protein is CASSTTQGAGQPQHF. Using reference TRBV7-9 and TRBJ1-5 for the parts outside the CDR3, the full variable domain is DTGVSQNPRHKITKRGQNVTFRCDPISEHNRLYWYRQTLGQGPEFLTYFQNEAQLEKSRLLSDRFSAERPKGSFSTLEIQRTEQGDSAMYLCASSTTQGAGQPQHFGDGTRLSIL.